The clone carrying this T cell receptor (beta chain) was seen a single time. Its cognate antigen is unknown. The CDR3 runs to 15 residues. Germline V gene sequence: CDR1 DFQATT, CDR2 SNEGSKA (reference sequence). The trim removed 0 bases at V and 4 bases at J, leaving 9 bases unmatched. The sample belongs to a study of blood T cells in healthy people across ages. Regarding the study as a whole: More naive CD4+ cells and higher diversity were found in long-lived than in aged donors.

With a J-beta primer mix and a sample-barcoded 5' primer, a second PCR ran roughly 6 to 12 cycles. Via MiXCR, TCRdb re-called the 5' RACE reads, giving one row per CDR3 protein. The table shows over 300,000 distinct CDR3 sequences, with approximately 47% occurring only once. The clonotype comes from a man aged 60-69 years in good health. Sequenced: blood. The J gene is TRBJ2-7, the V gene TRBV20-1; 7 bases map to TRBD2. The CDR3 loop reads CSARELGGSSYEQYF. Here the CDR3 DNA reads TGCAGTGCTAGAGAGTTGGGAGGGTCCTCTTACGAGCAGTACTTC.